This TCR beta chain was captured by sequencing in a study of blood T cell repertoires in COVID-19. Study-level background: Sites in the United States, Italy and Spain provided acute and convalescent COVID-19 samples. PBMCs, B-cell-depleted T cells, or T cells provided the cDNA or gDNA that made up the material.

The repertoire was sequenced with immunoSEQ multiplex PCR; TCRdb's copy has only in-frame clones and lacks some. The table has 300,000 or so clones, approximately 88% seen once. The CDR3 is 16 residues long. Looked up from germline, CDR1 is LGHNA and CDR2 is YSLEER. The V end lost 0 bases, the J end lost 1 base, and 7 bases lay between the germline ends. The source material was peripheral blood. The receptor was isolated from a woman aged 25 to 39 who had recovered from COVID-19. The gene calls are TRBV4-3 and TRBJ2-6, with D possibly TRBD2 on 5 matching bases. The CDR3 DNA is TGCGCCAGCAGCCAAGATCGCGGGTCTGGGGCCAACGTCCTGACTTTC. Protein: CASSQDRGSGANVLTF.